The TCR beta chain described here comes from a study of T cells in Graves' hyperthyroidism and ophthalmopathy. The V gene end was trimmed by 8 bases and the J gene end by 7 bases; junction bases not matched to a gene: 13. Germline CDR1 is DFQATT and CDR2 is SNEGSKA (reference sequence). CDR3 length: 14 residues. From around 11 ml of fresh peripheral blood, PBMCs were isolated. Notes on the study in general: Most thyroid clonotypes expanded above 0.001 were also detected in blood.

Researchers took RNA transcripts and amplified the TCR beta CDR3 regions from them. HTBI primers were used for first-round RT-PCR of the TCR CDR3. TCRdb called the multiplex PCR reads again in MiXCR, with one record for every CDR3 protein. The sample has around 600,000 distinct CDR3 sequences, about 15% seen once. This clonotype occurred a few times. The antigen remains undetermined. The TCR was taken from a woman in her 30s with Graves' hyperthyroidism. Sequencing was done on a sample of blood. The chain joins TRBV20-1 to TRBJ2-5; 10 bases map to TRBD2. This CDR3 is CSIRQREGLVTQYF. CDR3 sequence (DNA): TGCAGTATTCGTCAGCGGGAGGGCCTTGTGACCCAGTACTTC.